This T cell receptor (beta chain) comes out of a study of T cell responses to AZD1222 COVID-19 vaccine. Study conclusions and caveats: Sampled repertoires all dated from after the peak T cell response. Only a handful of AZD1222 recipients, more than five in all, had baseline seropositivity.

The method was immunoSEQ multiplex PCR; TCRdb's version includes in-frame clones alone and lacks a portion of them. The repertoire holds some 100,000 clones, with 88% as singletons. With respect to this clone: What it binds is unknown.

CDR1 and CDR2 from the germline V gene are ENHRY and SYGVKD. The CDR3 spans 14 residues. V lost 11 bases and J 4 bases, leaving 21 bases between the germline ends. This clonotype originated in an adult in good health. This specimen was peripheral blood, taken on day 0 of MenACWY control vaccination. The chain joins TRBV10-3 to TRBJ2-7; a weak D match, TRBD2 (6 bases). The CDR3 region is CAVTTAGTGYEQYF. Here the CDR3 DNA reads TGTGCCGTCACCACGGCAGGGACTGGATACGAGCAGTACTTC.